This T cell receptor beta chain derives from a study of blood T cell repertoires in COVID-19. Each participant's cohort was designated according to participant-reported clinical history. Data came from immunoSEQ multiplex PCR; TCRdb stores just in-frame clones and leaves some out. The sample has over 300,000 clones, 80% to 90% seen once. This CDR3 is 16 amino acids long. Unmatched junction bases numbered 8, after V lost 4 bases and J lost 4 bases. CDR1 LNHDA and CDR2 SQIVND come from the germline V gene (reference sequence). Material for sequencing was PBMCs or T cells enriched from blood (not recorded which). The sequence was collected from a man aged 25-40 years who had recovered from COVID-19. The chain couples TRBV19 to TRBJ1-2, with 11 positions matching TRBD1. The DNA of the CDR3 is TGTGCCAGTAGTACACCGGGACAGGGGGAAGGCTATGGCTACACCTTC. As protein: CASSTPGQGEGYGYTF.